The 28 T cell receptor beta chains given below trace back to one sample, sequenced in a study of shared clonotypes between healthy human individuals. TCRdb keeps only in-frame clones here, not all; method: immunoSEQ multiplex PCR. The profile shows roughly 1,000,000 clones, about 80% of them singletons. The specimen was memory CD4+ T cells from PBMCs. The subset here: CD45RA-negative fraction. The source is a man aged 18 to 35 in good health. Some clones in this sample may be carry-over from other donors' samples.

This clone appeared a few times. The CDR3 nucleotides read TGTGCCAGCAGTTTATCCGACAGGGCGGGCTATGGCTACACCTTC. Translation: CASSLSDRAGYGYTF. The rearrangement links TRBV28 to TRBJ1-2; the match to TRBD1 covers 7 bases. From germline, CDR1 is MDHEN and CDR2 SYDVKM. V gave up 1 base and J gave up 4 bases; unmatched junction bases: 6. This CDR3 spans 15 amino acids.

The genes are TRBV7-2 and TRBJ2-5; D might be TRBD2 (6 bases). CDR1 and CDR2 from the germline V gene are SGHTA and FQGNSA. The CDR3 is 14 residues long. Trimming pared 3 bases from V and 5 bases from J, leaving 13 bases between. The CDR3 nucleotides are TGTGCCAGCAGCTTCCAGAGGGGAGGTGAGACCCAGTACTTC. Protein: CASSFQRGGETQYF.

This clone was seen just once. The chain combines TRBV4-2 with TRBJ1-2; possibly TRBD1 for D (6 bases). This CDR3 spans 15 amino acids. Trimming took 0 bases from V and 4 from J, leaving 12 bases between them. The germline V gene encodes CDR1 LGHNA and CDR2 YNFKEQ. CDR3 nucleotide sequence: TGTGCCAGCAGCCAAGATCCAGGACAGAGCTATGGCTACACCTTC. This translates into CASSQDPGQSYGYTF.

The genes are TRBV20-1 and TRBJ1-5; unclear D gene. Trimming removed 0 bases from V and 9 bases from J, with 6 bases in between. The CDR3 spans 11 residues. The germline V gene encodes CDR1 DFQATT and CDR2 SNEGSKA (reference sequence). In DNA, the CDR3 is TGCAGTGCTAGAGATGACGGGCCCCAGCATTTT. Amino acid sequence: CSARDDGPQHF.

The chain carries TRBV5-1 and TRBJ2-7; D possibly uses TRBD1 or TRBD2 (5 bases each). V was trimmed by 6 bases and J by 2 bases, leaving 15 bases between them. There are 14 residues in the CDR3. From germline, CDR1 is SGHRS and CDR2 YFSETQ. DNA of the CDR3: TGCGCCAGCACCCCGGACCTGGGGGCCTACGAGCAGTACTTC. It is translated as CASTPDLGAYEQYF.

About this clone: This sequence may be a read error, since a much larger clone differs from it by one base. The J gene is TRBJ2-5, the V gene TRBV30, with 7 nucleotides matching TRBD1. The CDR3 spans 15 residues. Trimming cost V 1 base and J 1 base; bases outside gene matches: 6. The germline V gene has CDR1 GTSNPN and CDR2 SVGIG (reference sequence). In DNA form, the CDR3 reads TGTGCCTGGAGTGGGAGACAGGGCGCCCAAGAGACCCAGTACTTC. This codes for CAWSGRQGAQETQYF.

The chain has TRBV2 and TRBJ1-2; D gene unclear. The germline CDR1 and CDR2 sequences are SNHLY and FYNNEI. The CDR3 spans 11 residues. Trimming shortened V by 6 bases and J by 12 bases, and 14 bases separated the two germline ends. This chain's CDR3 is CASRADGENTF. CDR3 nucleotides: TGTGCCAGCAGGGCCGACGGGGAAAACACCTTC. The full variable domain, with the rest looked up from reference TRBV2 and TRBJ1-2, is EPEVTQTPSHQVTQMGQEVILRCVPISNHLYFYWYRQILGQKVEFLVSFYNNEISEKSEIFDDQFSVERPDGSNFTLKIRSTKLEDSAMYFCASRADGENTFGSGTRLTVV.

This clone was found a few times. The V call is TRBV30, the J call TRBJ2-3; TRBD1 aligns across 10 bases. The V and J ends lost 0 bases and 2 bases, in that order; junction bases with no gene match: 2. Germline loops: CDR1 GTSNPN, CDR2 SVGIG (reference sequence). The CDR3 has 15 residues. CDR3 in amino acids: CAWSVGTGVTDTQYF. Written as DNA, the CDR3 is TGTGCCTGGAGTGTTGGGACAGGGGTCACAGATACGCAGTATTTT.

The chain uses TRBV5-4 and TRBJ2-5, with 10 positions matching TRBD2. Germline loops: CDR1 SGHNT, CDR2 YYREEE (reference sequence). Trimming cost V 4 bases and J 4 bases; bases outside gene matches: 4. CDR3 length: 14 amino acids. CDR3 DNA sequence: TGTGCCAGCAGCCTCTTAGCGGGAGGAGAGACCCAGTACTTC. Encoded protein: CASSLLAGGETQYF.

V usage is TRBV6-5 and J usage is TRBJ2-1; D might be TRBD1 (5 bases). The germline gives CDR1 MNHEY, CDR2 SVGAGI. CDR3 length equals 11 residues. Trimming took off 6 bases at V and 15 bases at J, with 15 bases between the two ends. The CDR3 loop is CASSQGADWFF. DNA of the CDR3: TGTGCCAGCAGCCAAGGGGCGGATTGGTTCTTC.

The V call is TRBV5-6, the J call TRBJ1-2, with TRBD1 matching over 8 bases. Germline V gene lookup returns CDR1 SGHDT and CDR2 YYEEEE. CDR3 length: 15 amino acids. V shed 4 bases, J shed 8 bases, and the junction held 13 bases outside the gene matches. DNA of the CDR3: TGTGCCAGCAGCCCCTTACCAGGGGGCGTGTCCGGCTACACCTTC. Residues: CASSPLPGGVSGYTF.

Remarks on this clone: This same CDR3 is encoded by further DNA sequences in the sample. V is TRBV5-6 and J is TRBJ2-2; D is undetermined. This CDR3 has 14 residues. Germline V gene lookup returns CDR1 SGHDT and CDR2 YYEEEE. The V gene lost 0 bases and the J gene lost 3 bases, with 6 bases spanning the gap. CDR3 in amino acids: CASSLAGYTGELFF. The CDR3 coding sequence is TGTGCCAGCAGCTTGGCCGGCTACACCGGGGAGCTGTTTTTT.

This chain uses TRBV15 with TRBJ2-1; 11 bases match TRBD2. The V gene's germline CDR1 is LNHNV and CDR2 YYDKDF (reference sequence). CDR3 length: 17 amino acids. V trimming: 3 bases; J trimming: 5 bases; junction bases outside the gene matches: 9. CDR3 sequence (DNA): TGTGCCACCAGCAGGGACCCCGGGACTAGCGGCAACAATGAGCAGTTCTTC. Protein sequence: CATSRDPGTSGNNEQFF.

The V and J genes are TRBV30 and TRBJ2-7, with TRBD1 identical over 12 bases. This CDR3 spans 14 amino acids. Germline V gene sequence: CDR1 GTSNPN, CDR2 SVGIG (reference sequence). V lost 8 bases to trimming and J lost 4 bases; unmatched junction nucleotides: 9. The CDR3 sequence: CAATRDRGLYEQYF. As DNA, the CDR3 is TGTGCCGCCACACGGGACAGGGGGCTGTACGAGCAGTACTTC.

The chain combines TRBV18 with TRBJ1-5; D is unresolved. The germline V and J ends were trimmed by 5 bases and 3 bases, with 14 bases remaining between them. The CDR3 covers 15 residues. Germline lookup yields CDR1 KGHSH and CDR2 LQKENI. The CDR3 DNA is TGTGCCAGCTCATCCGACCAAGCGGCCAATCAGCCCCAGCATTTT. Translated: CASSSDQAANQPQHF.

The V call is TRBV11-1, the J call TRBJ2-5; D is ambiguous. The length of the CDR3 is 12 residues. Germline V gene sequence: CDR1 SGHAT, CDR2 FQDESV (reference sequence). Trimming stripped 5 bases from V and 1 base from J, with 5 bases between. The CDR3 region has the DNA TGTGCCAGCAGCCAGGCCCAAGAGACCCAGTACTTC. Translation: CASSQAQETQYF.

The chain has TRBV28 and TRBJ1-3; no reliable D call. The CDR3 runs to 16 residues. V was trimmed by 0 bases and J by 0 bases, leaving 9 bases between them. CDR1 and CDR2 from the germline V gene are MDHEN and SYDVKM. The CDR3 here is CASSLWGGSSGNTIYF. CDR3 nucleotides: TGTGCCAGCAGTTTATGGGGCGGGAGCTCTGGAAACACCATATATTTT.

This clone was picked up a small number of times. The CDR3 protein is CASSMTSGPSYEQYF. CDR3 sequence (DNA): TGTGCCAGTAGTATGACTAGCGGGCCCTCCTACGAGCAGTACTTC. The rearrangement uses TRBV19 and TRBJ2-7; TRBD2 matches at 10 bases. Germline-derived CDR1 and CDR2 are LNHDA and SQIVND (reference sequence). The V gene end was trimmed by 3 bases and the J gene end by 0 bases; junction bases not matched to a gene: 2. There are 15 residues in the CDR3.

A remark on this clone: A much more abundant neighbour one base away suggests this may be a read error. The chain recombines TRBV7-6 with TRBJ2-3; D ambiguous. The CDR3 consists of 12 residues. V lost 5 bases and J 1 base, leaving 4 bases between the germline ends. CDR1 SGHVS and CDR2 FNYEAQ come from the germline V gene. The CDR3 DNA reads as TGTGCCAGCAGCCCCCGCACAGATACGCAGTATTTT. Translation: CASSPRTDTQYF.

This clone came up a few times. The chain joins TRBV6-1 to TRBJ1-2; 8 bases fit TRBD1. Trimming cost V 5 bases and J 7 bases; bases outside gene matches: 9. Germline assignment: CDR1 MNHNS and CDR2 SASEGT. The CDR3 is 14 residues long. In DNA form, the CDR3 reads TGTGCCAGCAGTCCCTTTGGACAGGGAGTTGGCTACACCTTC. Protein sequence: CASSPFGQGVGYTF.

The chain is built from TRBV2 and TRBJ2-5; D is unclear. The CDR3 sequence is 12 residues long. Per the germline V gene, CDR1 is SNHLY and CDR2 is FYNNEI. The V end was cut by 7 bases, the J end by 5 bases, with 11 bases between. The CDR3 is CASTQIPETQYF. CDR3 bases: TGTGCCAGCACCCAAATCCCGGAGACCCAGTACTTC.

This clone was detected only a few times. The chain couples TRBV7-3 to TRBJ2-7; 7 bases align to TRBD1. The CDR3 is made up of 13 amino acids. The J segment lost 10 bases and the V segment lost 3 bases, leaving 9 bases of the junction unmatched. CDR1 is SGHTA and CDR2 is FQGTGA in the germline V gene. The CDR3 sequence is CASSFGDREFQYF. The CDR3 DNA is TGTGCCAGCAGCTTCGGAGACAGGGAGTTCCAGTACTTC.

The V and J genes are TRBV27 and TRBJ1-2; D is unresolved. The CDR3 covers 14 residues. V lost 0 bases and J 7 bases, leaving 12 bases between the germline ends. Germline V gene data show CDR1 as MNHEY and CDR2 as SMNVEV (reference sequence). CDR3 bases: TGTGCCAGCAGTTTATCAGGGTACAGTTTTGGCTACACCTTC. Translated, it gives CASSLSGYSFGYTF.

CDR3 protein: CASSFGGDAKNIQYF. In DNA form, the CDR3 reads TGTGCCAGCAGTTTCGGGGGAGATGCCAAAAACATTCAGTACTTC. J is TRBJ2-4 and V is TRBV28, with D possibly matching TRBD2 (6 bases). The CDR3 sequence is 15 residues long. Germline assignment: CDR1 MDHEN and CDR2 SYDVKM. Trimming cost V 3 bases and J 1 base, with 10 bases left between them.

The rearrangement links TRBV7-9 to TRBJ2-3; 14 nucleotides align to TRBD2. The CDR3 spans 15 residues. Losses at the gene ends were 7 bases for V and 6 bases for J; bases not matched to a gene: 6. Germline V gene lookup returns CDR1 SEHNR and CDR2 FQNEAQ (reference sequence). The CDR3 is CASIHRTSGRDTQYF. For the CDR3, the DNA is TGTGCCAGCATCCATAGGACTAGCGGGAGGGATACGCAGTATTTT.

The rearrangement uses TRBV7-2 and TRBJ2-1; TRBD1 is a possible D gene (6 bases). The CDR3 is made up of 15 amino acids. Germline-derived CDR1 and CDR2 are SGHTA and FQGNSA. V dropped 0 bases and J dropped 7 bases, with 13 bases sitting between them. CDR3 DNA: TGTGCCAGCAGCTTAGCGGGACACTCATTGAATGAGCAGTTCTTC. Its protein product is CASSLAGHSLNEQFF. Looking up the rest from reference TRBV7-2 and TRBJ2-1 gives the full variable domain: GAGVSQSPSNKVTEKGKDVELRCDPISGHTALYWYRQSLGQGLEFLIYFQGNSAPDKSGLPSDRFSAERTGGSVSTLTIQRTQQEDSAVYLCASSLAGHSLNEQFFGPGTRLTVL.

DNA of the CDR3: TGCAGTGCTAGACCCCCATACGAGCAGTTCTTC. It codes for CSARPPYEQFF. This rearrangement joins TRBV20-1 to TRBJ2-1; D is unclear. Germline lookup yields CDR1 DFQATT and CDR2 SNEGSKA (reference sequence). With 2 bases removed from V and 10 bases from J, the gap between germline ends came to 9 bases. The CDR3 has 11 amino acids.

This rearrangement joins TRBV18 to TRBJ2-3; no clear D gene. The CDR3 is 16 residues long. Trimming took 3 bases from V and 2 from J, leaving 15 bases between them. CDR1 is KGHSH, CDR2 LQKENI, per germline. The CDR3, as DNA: TGTGCCAGCTCACCTTCCAGGAAAACCATCACAGATACGCAGTATTTT. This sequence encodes CASSPSRKTITDTQYF.